Sequencing of this T cell receptor (beta chain) was carried out in a study of response to subunit inactivated influenza vaccine (dated by TCRdb to between 2017 and 2018). Concerning the study at large: To follow how T cells responded to a trivalent subunit inactivated influenza vaccine, the researchers relied on deep quantitative profiling of the T cell receptor repertoire. General conclusions and limits of the study: It was suggested by the authors that each seasonal influenza vaccination may recruit only a limited number of new T cells.

There are many counts of this clonotype. The antigen it binds to is not known. Within one base of it there is no much larger clone, and no base qualities were kept. Receptor libraries were prepared by RT-PCR. Sequencing took place on an Illumina HiSeq 2500. The public reads were reanalyzed by TCRdb: fastp trimming at Q25, MiXCR alignment, in-frame beta chains only. Every CDR3 protein is listed once, alongside the most common genes and DNA of its rows. This sample holds some 570,000 distinct CDR3 sequences; about 10% were observed only once. The top ten clones comprise approximately 11% of the sample. This sample was shared with a second study, whose subject was T cells expressing NK-cell markers. Taken from the second paper: TCR beta cDNA libraries were made by 5'RACE template switching that added a universal primer site and unique molecular identifiers. Three sorted T-cell subsets (CD3+CD56+NKG2C+, CD3+CD56+NKG2C- and CD3+CD56-NKG2C+) from fewer than 10 donors had their TCR beta-chain repertoires profiled. Among the eight sequenced donors, only one was HCMV-seronegative, while the other seven were HCMV-seropositive. In several experiments an anti-gammadeltaTCR antibody was added to restrict sorting to alphabetaTCR-expressing T cells. In about six donors, the dominant CD3+CD56+NKG2C+ clonotypes were found to rank among the top 10 CD8+ clonotypes and to make up about 1.0-7.5% of CD8+ T cells. Those dominant clonotypes were again the most abundant among CD3+CD56-NKG2C+ cells in a handful of donors, at about 25-60.1%. It remained unclear whether the expanded NKG2C-expressing T cell clones were specific for HCMV antigens. The study sequenced eight donors, all healthy volunteers chosen at random: three men and five women. To determine HCMV serostatus, a commercial ELISA kit was used to detect HCMV-specific IgG in serum. Peripheral blood mononuclear cells were isolated from blood by Ficoll density gradient centrifugation. Bulk peripheral blood T-cell repertoires were additionally sequenced from unsorted PBMC for several donors. Priming for cDNA synthesis came from the TCR beta constant segment, and two successive PCR amplification steps followed. Sequencing of the libraries produced 2 x 150 bp reads on Illumina HiSeq 2000/2500, MiSeq or NextSeq. MIGEC was used to demultiplex reads and group reads by UMI, and MiTCR was used to assemble and quantify clonotypes. Only TCR cDNA sequences supported by at least two reads were kept to exclude erroneous sequences. The tcR package was used for downstream repertoire analysis, and clonotypes were matched between fractions using CDR3 nucleotide sequence together with V segment. VDJmatch was used to annotate antigen specificity against VDJdb, with one amino acid substitution in CDR3 allowed.

This TCR derives from a man in his forties or fifties who received an inactivated influenza vaccine. Donor details come from another sample of the same person, matched by shared clones. This specimen was PBMCs from blood, taken on the day of vaccination.

The nucleotides are TGCGCCAGCAGCTTGTCACCTACCGAGAACTCCTACGAGCAGTACTTC. Translated, it gives CASSLSPTENSYEQYF. The chain links TRBV5-1 with TRBJ2-7, with the D gene call left open. The CDR3 sequence holds 16 residues, the cysteine and phenylalanine included. This entry keeps only the CDR3 DNA: 48 bases, framed from base 1. Trimming takes 1 base from V and 0 bases from J, and the germline ends sit 14 bases apart. The CDR1 and CDR2 encoded by the germline V gene are SGHRS and YFSETQ.